Listed below are T cell receptor beta chains from one sample, sequenced in a study of shared clonotypes between healthy human individuals. TCRdb's copy holds only in-frame clones and misses some; the assay was immunoSEQ multiplex PCR. The sample holds 1 million to 1.2 million clones, approximately 80% seen once. Sequenced material: memory CD4+ T cells from PBMCs. The receptor source for this set is a man aged 18 to 30 in good health. Some clones in this sample may be carry-over from other donors' samples. Each CDR3 is given with its conserved first and last residue.

len: 12; j_gene: TRBJ2-7; v_gene: TRBV2; CDR3aa: CASSATSYEQYF
len: 15; j_gene: TRBJ2-1; v_gene: TRBV10-3; CDR3aa: CAISAPGTATNEQFF
len: 12; j_gene: TRBJ2-5; v_gene: TRBV5-1; CDR3aa: CASSGLGETQYF
len: 14; j_gene: TRBJ1-2; v_gene: TRBV7-3; CDR3aa: CASSLSSGIGGYTF
len: 14; j_gene: TRBJ1-3; v_gene: TRBV5-1; CDR3aa: CASSTGTPGNTIYF
len: 15; j_gene: TRBJ1-4; v_gene: TRBV2; CDR3aa: CASSRTGATNEKLFF
len: 16; j_gene: TRBJ2-1; v_gene: TRBV7-9; CDR3aa: CASSPGRGGDYNEQFF
len: 16; j_gene: TRBJ2-4; v_gene: TRBV5-1; CDR3aa: CASSLTSGIWKNIQYF
len: 8; j_gene: TRBJ2-7; v_gene: TRBV5-5; CDR3aa: CATGTVRF
len: 14; j_gene: TRBJ1-4; v_gene: TRBV18; CDR3aa: CASSPQSGGEKLFF
len: 15; j_gene: TRBJ1-5; v_gene: TRBV27; CDR3aa: CASSSTGPRNGPQHF
len: 18; j_gene: TRBJ2-1; v_gene: TRBV9; CDR3aa: CASSVVGRLPSSYNEQFF
len: 17; j_gene: TRBJ1-2; v_gene: TRBV5-6; CDR3aa: CASSRFWETATNYGYTF
len: 12; j_gene: TRBJ2-7; v_gene: TRBV6-1; CDR3aa: CASGGLNYEQYF
len: 16; j_gene: TRBJ2-5; v_gene: TRBV5-1; CDR3aa: CASSLVLGASQETQYF
len: 15; j_gene: TRBJ2-5; v_gene: TRBV5-6; CDR3aa: CASSRKPRTSWTQYF
len: 15; j_gene: TRBJ2-2; v_gene: TRBV7-3; CDR3aa: CASSPTGHLTGELFF
len: 14; j_gene: TRBJ2-5; v_gene: TRBV5-4; CDR3aa: CASSPPDSEETQYF
len: 16; j_gene: TRBJ2-1; v_gene: TRBV5-1; CDR3aa: CASSFLGGSSYNEQFF
len: 14; j_gene: TRBJ2-3; v_gene: TRBV5-1; CDR3aa: CASTGLAGADTQYF
len: 14; j_gene: TRBJ2-2; v_gene: TRBV7-2; CDR3aa: CASSLPPTLGELFF
len: 12; j_gene: TRBJ1-1; v_gene: TRBV29-1; CDR3aa: CTVRGRPTEAFF
len: 14; j_gene: TRBJ2-1; v_gene: TRBV2; CDR3aa: CASALWGPYNEQFF
len: 14; j_gene: TRBJ2-3; v_gene: TRBV11-2; CDR3aa: CASSLGTGTDTQYF
len: 14; j_gene: TRBJ2-1; v_gene: TRBV9; CDR3aa: CASSSGPFLNEQFF
len: 14; j_gene: TRBJ2-6; v_gene: TRBV5-3; CDR3aa: CARRSPSGANVLTF
len: 15; j_gene: TRBJ2-3; v_gene: TRBV28; CDR3aa: CASKGLAAGVDTQYF
len: 14; j_gene: TRBJ2-7; v_gene: TRBV9; CDR3aa: CASSVGLAGYEQYF